This is a list of T cell receptor beta chains from one sample in a study of blood T cell repertoires in COVID-19. TCRdb keeps only in-frame clones here, not all; method: immunoSEQ multiplex PCR. The sample contains 70,000 to 100,000 clones, 88% of which appear only once. Material for sequencing was peripheral blood. These receptors were obtained from a woman of 80 years or more with acute or convalescent COVID-19. The CDR3 runs from the conserved cysteine through the conserved F or W. The D gene is left open where the match is weak. The size entry is marked missing in some rows and otherwise reads once, few, many or a size class.

d_gene,v_gene,j_gene,abundance,CDR3nt,CDR3aa
-,TRBV24-1,TRBJ1-5,-,TGTGCCACCAGTGATGCCCGGGGGGGGAGCAATCAGCCCCAGCATTTT,CATSDARGGSNQPQHF
TRBD2,TRBV7-6,TRBJ2-1,-,TGTGCCAGCAGCTTAGCGCAAGGACTAGCGAACTACAATGAGCAGTTCTTC,CASSLAQGLANYNEQFF
-,TRBV7-2,TRBJ1-2,-,TGTGCCAGCAGCTTGGGGGGAAGTTATGGCTACACCTTC,CASSLGGSYGYTF
-,TRBV27,TRBJ1-1,few,TGTGCCAGCAGTTTATCGACACTGAACACTGAAGCTTTCTTT,CASSLSTLNTEAFF
TRBD1,TRBV2,TRBJ1-5,-,TGTGCCAGCAGCGGAATAACAGGGGAATGGGGTCAGCCCCAGCATTTT,CASSGITGEWGQPQHF
-,TRBV3-1/TRBV3-2,TRBJ1-6,-,TGTGCCAGCAGCCAAGTCGGTAATTCACCCCTCCACTTT,CASSQVGNSPLHF
-,TRBV3-1/TRBV3-2,TRBJ1-6,-,TGTGCCAGCAGCCTCAAACGGGACACGCTCCACTTT,CASSLKRDTLHF
-,TRBV7-2,TRBJ1-6,-,TGTGCCAGCAGCAAACTTGCAACTTTTAGTTCACCCCTCCACTTT,CASSKLATFSSPLHF
-,TRBV12-3/TRBV12-4,TRBJ1-2,-,TGTGCCAGCAGCCTAACAGTTAACTATGGCTACACCTTC,CASSLTVNYGYTF
TRBD1,TRBV7-6,TRBJ2-7,-,TGTGCCAGCAGCTTAGCGACAGGGGGCGCCGGCACCTACGAGCAGTACTTC,CASSLATGGAGTYEQYF
TRBD2,TRBV11-2,TRBJ2-2,few,TGTGCCAGCAGCTTATTAGCGGGGGGGAACACCGGGGAGCTGTTTTTT,CASSLLAGGNTGELFF
-,TRBV5-4,TRBJ1-1,-,TGTGCCAGCAGCCCGGGAGCAGGGAACACTGAAGCTTTCTTT,CASSPGAGNTEAFF
-,TRBV19,TRBJ1-5,-,TGTGCCAGTAGTATCCTCGACAGAAATCAGCCCCAGCATTTT,CASSILDRNQPQHF
TRBD1,TRBV7-8,TRBJ2-2,-,TGTGCCAGCAGCCATAACAGGGGCGCCGGGGAGCTGTTTTTT,CASSHNRGAGELFF
-,TRBV6-5,TRBJ2-1,-,TGTGCCAGCAGTTACGCGGGGGCCGGGAACAATGAGCAGTTCTTC,CASSYAGAGNNEQFF
TRBD2,TRBV6-1,TRBJ2-3,-,TGTGCCAGCAGTGTACTAGCGGGGGGGGGCACACACACAGATACGCAGTATTTT,CASSVLAGGGTHTDTQYF
TRBD1,TRBV11-2,TRBJ1-1,-,TGTGCCAGCAGCTTGACAGGGGTGAACACTGAAGCTTTCTTT,CASSLTGVNTEAFF
TRBD2,TRBV9,TRBJ2-2,-,TGTGCCAGCAGCGCGCCGGGACTAGCGGGAGGGGGAACCGGGGAGCTGTTTTTT,CASSAPGLAGGGTGELFF
TRBD2,TRBV6-5,TRBJ2-1,-,TGTGCCAGCAGTTCCGGCGGGGGCAATGAGCAGTTCTTC,CASSSGGGNEQFF
-,TRBV18,TRBJ2-2,-,TGTGCCAGCTCACCACAGCAGGGCACCGGGGAGCTGTTTTTT,CASSPQQGTGELFF
TRBD2,TRBV30,TRBJ2-1,-,TGTGCCTGGAGTGCCGGACTAGCGGGGGAGCAGTTCTTC,CAWSAGLAGEQFF
-,TRBV7-3,TRBJ2-1,-,TGTGCCAGCAGCCGCCCCGGGGGACCAGAAAACAATGAGCAGTTCTTC,CASSRPGGPENNEQFF
-,TRBV5-1,TRBJ2-5,-,TGCGCCAGCAGCTTGGCCGAGGCAGAAGAGACCCAGTACTTC,CASSLAEAEETQYF
-,TRBV7-2,TRBJ2-5,-,TGTGCCAGCAGCTTAAATACGGGGGAAGAGACCCAGTACTTC,CASSLNTGEETQYF
TRBD2,TRBV11-2,TRBJ2-2,-,TGTGCCAGCAGCCTCCTAGCGGGCCGGGGGTTAGGGGAGCTGTTTTTT,CASSLLAGRGLGELFF
TRBD1,TRBV10-3,TRBJ1-1,-,TGTGCCATCAGGACAGGGTCTGTTTCTGAAGCTTTCTTT,CAIRTGSVSEAFF
-,TRBV4-3,TRBJ2-6,-,TGCGCCAGCAGCCAAGAAACCCCAGGGGTGGCTGGGGCCAACGTCCTGACTTTC,CASSQETPGVAGANVLTF
-,TRBV30,TRBJ1-1,-,TGTGCCTGGAGTGTATTTCGCACAGGGAACACTGAAGCTTTCTTT,CAWSVFRTGNTEAFF
TRBD2,TRBV27,TRBJ2-1,-,TGTGCCAGCAGTTTACGAGCGGGAGTGGGGTACAATGAGCAGTTCTTC,CASSLRAGVGYNEQFF
-,TRBV7-2,TRBJ1-5,-,TGTGCCAGCACTGACAGTAGCAATCAGCCCCAGCATTTT,CASTDSSNQPQHF
TRBD2,TRBV18,TRBJ2-5,-,TGTGCCAGCTCATCGTTAGCGGGGGCGGGAGAGACCCAGTACTTC,CASSSLAGAGETQYF
-,TRBV4-1,TRBJ1-2,-,TGCGCCAGCAGCCAATCAACAGGGCTGGGCTATGGCTACACCTTC,CASSQSTGLGYGYTF
-,TRBV18,TRBJ2-3,-,TGTGCCAGCTCACCACCGAGGGCCACGGGGGCAGATACGCAGTATTTT,CASSPPRATGADTQYF
-,TRBV5-1,TRBJ2-7,few,TGCGCCAGCAGCTTTTCGACAGTAGTCTACGAGCAGTACTTC,CASSFSTVVYEQYF
TRBD1,TRBV4-3,TRBJ1-4,-,TGCGCCAGCAGCATCCAGGGGGGATCTGAAAAACTGTTTTTT,CASSIQGGSEKLFF
-,TRBV10-3,TRBJ1-2,-,TGTGCCATCAGTGAGTTTGGACACAATAGGGATGGCTACACCTTC,CAISEFGHNRDGYTF
TRBD2,TRBV6-6,TRBJ2-5,-,TGTGCCAGCAGCTCGAGGAGCGGGGGGACCCATCAGTACTTC,CASSSRSGGTHQYF
-,TRBV7-9,TRBJ2-5,-,TGTGCCAGCAGCGCAGGGGTAAGGACCCAGTACTTC,CASSAGVRTQYF
-,TRBV5-1,TRBJ2-1,once,TGCGCCAGCAGCTTGGGAGCCTACAATGAGCAGTTCTTC,CASSLGAYNEQFF
-,TRBV5-1,TRBJ2-1,-,TGCGCCAGCAGCTTGGTGCCAGGTGAGAACAATGAGCAGTTCTTC,CASSLVPGENNEQFF
-,TRBV19,TRBJ1-5,few,TGTGCCAGTAACCACCCGGAGGAGAAAAATCAGCCCCAGCATTTT,CASNHPEEKNQPQHF
-,TRBV2,TRBJ2-4,-,TGTGCCAGCAGTGAAGAAGCCAACATTCAGTACTTC,CASSEEANIQYF
TRBD1,TRBV7-9,TRBJ2-2,-,TGTGCCAGCAGTCTGGGGGACAGGGTAATACGTGACACCGGGGAGCTGTTTTTT,CASSLGDRVIRDTGELFF